This T cell receptor beta chain derives from a study of preoperative IRX-2 immunotherapy in early breast cancer. This clone was counted between two and nine times. Treatment given: preoperative locoregional IRX-2 cytokine immunotherapy. Only in-frame clones appear in the TCRdb table, and some are missing; sequencing was by immunoSEQ multiplex PCR. This sample has under 3,500 clones, with around 66% found just once. Germline V gene data show CDR1 as SGHNT and CDR2 as YENEEA. Trimming at V came to 5 bases and at J to 4 bases, leaving 5 bases not matched to a gene. This CDR3 spans 15 amino acids. Sequencing was performed on tumor tissue, taken after IRX-2 immunotherapy. This chain connects TRBV11-3 to TRBJ1-4; 9 nucleotides match TRBD1. The receptor was isolated from a human donor with breast cancer. CDR3 protein: CASSAGTGFNEKLFF. Written as DNA, the CDR3 is TGTGCCAGCAGCGCGGGGACAGGGTTTAATGAAAAACTGTTTTTT.